The clone carrying this T cell receptor (beta chain) was counted once. Its specificity is not known. The CDR3 has 15 amino acids. Trimming cost V 6 bases and J 5 bases; bases outside gene matches: 13. CDR1 is SQVTM, CDR2 ANQGSEA, per germline. TCR beta CDR3 regions were amplified from RNA. An initial round of RT-PCR targeting the TCR CDR3 relied on the HTBI primer set. MiXCR, applied by TCRdb to the multiplex PCR reads, yields one record per CDR3 protein. The sample has under 400,000 distinct CDR3 sequences, 16% seen once. The data are from a study of T cells in Graves' hyperthyroidism and ophthalmopathy. When ophthalmopathy did not progress within 18 months, Graves' hyperthyroidism was considered stable. Each 10 ml fresh peripheral blood draw supplied the PBMCs. Study-level results: Most clonotypes that expanded in the thyroid above 0.001 also showed up in blood.

This receptor was obtained from a young man with Graves' hyperthyroidism. The chain joins TRBV29-1 to TRBJ2-7, with TRBD2 matching 10 bases. The sample taken for sequencing was blood. CDR3 coding DNA: TGCAGCGTGATACTAGTGAGCGGGAGGGCCGACGAGCAGTACTTC. This encodes CSVILVSGRADEQYF.